Each of the 19 T cell receptor beta chains below was sequenced from the same sample in a study of blood T cell repertoires in COVID-19. TCRdb's table, derived via immunoSEQ multiplex PCR, lists solely in-frame clones and lacks some. The table lists 250,000 to 350,000 clones, roughly 86% of them singletons, with around 8% in the top ten. The sequencing input was peripheral blood. These receptors originate from a woman between 45 and 60 years old who had recovered from COVID-19.

This chain joins TRBV19 and TRBJ1-2; no reliable D call. Germline V gene sequence: CDR1 LNHDA, CDR2 SQIVND (reference sequence). The CDR3 is made up of 14 amino acids. V was clipped by 7 bases and J by 7 bases, with 19 bases between them. CDR3 in amino acids: CASNEGLSSLGYTF. The CDR3 nucleotides are TGTGCCAGTAACGAGGGTTTGAGTTCCCTTGGCTACACCTTC.

This chain uses TRBV7-6 with TRBJ2-7; D possibly corresponds to TRBD2 (5 bases). Looked up from germline, CDR1 is SGHVS and CDR2 is FNYEAQ. The CDR3 loop spans 16 amino acids. Trimming took 3 bases from V and 7 from J, leaving 22 bases between them. This CDR3 is CASSLEAASGLWEQYF. In DNA, the CDR3 is TGTGCCAGCAGCTTGGAGGCGGCCTCGGGGTTATGGGAGCAGTACTTC.

This chain links TRBV6-5 with TRBJ1-6, with 9 bases fitting TRBD1. Germline CDR1 MNHEY, CDR2 SVGAGI. CDR3 length: 15 residues. V dropped 8 bases and J dropped 8; count of bases not matched to a gene: 10. The CDR3 reads CASVNRGRGDSPLHF. DNA of the CDR3: TGTGCCAGCGTCAACAGGGGGCGAGGGGATTCACCCCTCCACTTT.

The chain employs TRBV19 and TRBJ2-1; D possibly corresponds to TRBD1 (6 bases). Per germline, CDR1 LNHDA and CDR2 SQIVND (reference sequence). This CDR3 has 15 amino acids. The V end lost 6 bases, the J end lost 0 bases, and 12 bases lay between the germline ends. As DNA, the CDR3 is TGTGCCAGTAGACCCAGGGGTAGCTCCTACAATGAGCAGTTCTTC. This codes for CASRPRGSSYNEQFF.

The rearrangement links TRBV21-1 to TRBJ1-3. TRBV21-1 is a pseudogene locus. The CDR3 has 18 amino acids. The CDR3 protein is CASSKTAREGSSGNTIYF. The DNA for the CDR3 is TGTGCCAGCAGCAAAACGGCGCGGGAGGGGAGCTCTGGAAACACCATATATTTT.

The chain recombines TRBV6-5 with TRBJ2-7; 9 bases align to TRBD1. CDR1 and CDR2 from the germline V gene are MNHEY and SVGAGI. Losses at the gene ends were 6 bases for V and 3 bases for J; bases not matched to a gene: 9. This CDR3 spans 15 amino acids. CDR3 region: CASSARQGVHYEQYF. The CDR3 nucleotides read TGTGCCAGCAGCGCTAGACAGGGGGTCCACTACGAGCAGTACTTC.

The rearrangement links TRBV5-1 to TRBJ2-3; 10 positions agree with TRBD1. V lost 4 bases, J lost 3 bases, and 8 bases stayed unmatched. CDR1 is SGHRS, CDR2 YFSETQ, per germline. This CDR3 contains 16 residues. CDR3 protein: CASSARTGGITDTQYF. DNA of the CDR3: TGCGCCAGCAGCGCGCGGACAGGGGGAATAACAGATACGCAGTATTTT.

This chain uses TRBV9 with TRBJ1-6; D unresolved. This CDR3 comprises 14 residues. The V end lost 0 bases, the J end lost 13 bases, and 14 bases lay between the germline ends. The germline gives CDR1 SGDLS, CDR2 YYNGEE. The CDR3 nucleotides read TGTGCCAGCAGCGTAGGGGCCCAGTTGTCGCCCCTCCACTTT. Translating it yields CASSVGAQLSPLHF.

This clone was seen a few times. The chain is built from TRBV9 and TRBJ2-7; possibly TRBD2 for D (5 bases). Germline-derived CDR1 and CDR2 are SGDLS and YYNGEE. Trimming took off 4 bases at V and 6 bases at J, with 11 bases between the two ends. This CDR3 spans 12 amino acids. CDR3 loop: CASSPPGGEQYF. The DNA of the CDR3 is TGTGCCAGCAGCCCCCCCGGAGGCGAGCAGTACTTC.

The rearrangement uses TRBV30 and TRBJ2-7; unclear D gene. This CDR3 region has 11 residues. With 2 bases removed from V and 4 bases from J, the gap between germline ends came to 6 bases. Germline CDR1 GTSNPN, CDR2 SVGIG (reference sequence). The CDR3 protein is CAWSRRYEQYF. In DNA form, the CDR3 reads TGTGCCTGGAGTCGCAGGTACGAGCAGTACTTC.

The V and J genes are TRBV2 and TRBJ2-7, with 11 bases identical to TRBD1. This CDR3 comprises 13 residues. In germline, CDR1 is SNHLY, CDR2 FYNNEI. V trimming: 10 bases; J trimming: 3 bases; junction bases outside the gene matches: 5. In DNA form, the CDR3 reads TGTGCCACCGGACAGGGGGCTGTCTACGAGCAGTACTTC. Its protein is CATGQGAVYEQYF.

This sequence joins TRBV6-5 and TRBJ1-6, with a weak D call TRBD1 (5 bases). V gave up 4 bases and J gave up 6 bases, with 7 bases separating them. The germline gives CDR1 MNHEY, CDR2 SVGAGI. CDR3 length: 13 residues. CDR3 nucleotide sequence: TGTGCCAGCAGTTCGGGGGGTAATTCACCCCTCCACTTT. Translated: CASSSGGNSPLHF.

The chain joins TRBV3-1 (or the pseudogene TRBV3-2) to TRBJ1-5; D is uncertain. Trimming took 0 bases from V and 7 from J, leaving 7 bases between them. This CDR3 has 13 amino acids. CDR1 is LGHDT, CDR2 YNNKEL, per germline (reference sequence). This CDR3 reads CASSQDPGQPQHF. In DNA form, the CDR3 reads TGTGCCAGCAGCCAAGATCCTGGCCAGCCCCAGCATTTT.

The chain links TRBV3-1 (or the pseudogene TRBV3-2) to TRBJ2-3; the D is unclear. Trimming pared 5 bases from V and 2 bases from J, leaving 8 bases between. Germline CDR1 reads LGHDT; CDR2 reads YNNKEL (reference sequence). The CDR3 extends over 13 amino acids. CDR3: CASSSELTDTQYF. CDR3 nucleotide sequence: TGTGCCAGCAGCAGTGAACTCACAGATACGCAGTATTTT.

The chain recombines TRBV11-2 with TRBJ2-3, with D unclear. The ends were cut back, 0 bases at V and 6 bases at J, with 13 bases in the middle. This CDR3 has 15 residues. Germline assignment: CDR1 SGHAT and CDR2 FQNNGV. CDR3 sequence (DNA): TGTGCCAGCAGCTTAGATCAGATTGCCTCGGATACGCAGTATTTT. Its protein product is CASSLDQIASDTQYF.

The rearrangement joins TRBV6-1 to TRBJ1-6; no definite D call. This CDR3 has 12 residues. V was cut by 1 base and J by 13 bases, with 8 bases left in between. CDR1 and CDR2 (germline): MNHNS, SASEGT. CDR3 loop: CASSEVGSPLHF. The DNA of the CDR3 is TGTGCCAGCAGTGAAGTCGGTTCTCCCCTCCACTTT.

The gene calls are TRBV6-5 and TRBJ1-6; a possible D gene is TRBD1 (6 bases). Per the germline V gene, CDR1 is MNHEY and CDR2 is SVGAGI. Trimming left V 8 bases short and J 10 bases short, with 12 bases between. CDR3 length: 12 residues. In nucleotides, the CDR3 is TGTGCCAGCCATAACAGGGACTCACCCCTCCACTTT. Protein product: CASHNRDSPLHF.

The rearrangement links TRBV7-2 to TRBJ2-7; D perhaps matches TRBD2 (6 bases). The V gene's germline CDR1 is SGHTA and CDR2 FQGNSA. V lost 5 bases and J lost 6, with 29 bases in between. CDR3 length equals 18 residues. CDR3 nucleotides: TGTGCCAGCAGCCCACTCCCAACAGGAGGTGGAGGGAGCGGCGAGCAGTACTTC. Translating gives CASSPLPTGGGGSGEQYF.

V gene TRBV3-1 (or the pseudogene TRBV3-2) combines with J gene TRBJ1-2; no definite D call. CDR3 length: 13 residues. V shed 1 base and J shed 5 bases, with 8 bases lying between them. Germline V gene lookup returns CDR1 LGHDT and CDR2 YNNKEL (reference sequence). CDR3 loop: CASSQGVAYGYTF. The DNA of the CDR3 is TGTGCCAGCAGCCAAGGGGTAGCGTATGGCTACACCTTC.